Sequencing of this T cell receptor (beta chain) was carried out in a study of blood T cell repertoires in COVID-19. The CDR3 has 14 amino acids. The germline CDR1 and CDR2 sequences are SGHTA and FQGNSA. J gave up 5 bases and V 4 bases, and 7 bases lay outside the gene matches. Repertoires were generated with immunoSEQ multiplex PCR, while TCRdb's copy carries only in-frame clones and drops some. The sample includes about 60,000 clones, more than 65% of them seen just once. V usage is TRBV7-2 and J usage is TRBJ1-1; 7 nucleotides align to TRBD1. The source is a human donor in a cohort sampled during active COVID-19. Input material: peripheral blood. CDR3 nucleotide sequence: TGTGCCAGCAGCTCCAAAACAGGGGAGACTGAAGCTTTCTTT. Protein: CASSSKTGETEAFF.